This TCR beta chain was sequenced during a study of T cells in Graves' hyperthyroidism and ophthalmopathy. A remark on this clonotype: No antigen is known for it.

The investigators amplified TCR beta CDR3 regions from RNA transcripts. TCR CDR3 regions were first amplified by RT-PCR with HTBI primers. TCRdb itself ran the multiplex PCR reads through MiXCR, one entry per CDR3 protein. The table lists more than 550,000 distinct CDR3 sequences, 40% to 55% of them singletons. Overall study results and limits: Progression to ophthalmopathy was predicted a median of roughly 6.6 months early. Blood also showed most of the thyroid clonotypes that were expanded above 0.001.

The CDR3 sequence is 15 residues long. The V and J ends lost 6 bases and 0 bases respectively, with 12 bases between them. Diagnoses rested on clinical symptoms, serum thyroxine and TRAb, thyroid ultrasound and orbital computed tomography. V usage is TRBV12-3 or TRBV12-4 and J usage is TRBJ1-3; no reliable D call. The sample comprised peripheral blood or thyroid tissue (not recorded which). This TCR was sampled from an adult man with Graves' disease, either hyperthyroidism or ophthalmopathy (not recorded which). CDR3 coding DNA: TGTGCCAGCAGCGAGGTCCAGCCCTCTGGAAACACCATATATTTT. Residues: CASSEVQPSGNTIYF.